This record concerns one TCR beta chain sequence. The target antigen is unknown. V was pared by 4 bases and J by 0 bases, with 17 bases between. CDR3 size: 17 residues. Germline V CDR1 and CDR2: SGDLS, YYNGEE. The data belong to a study of cytomegalovirus exposure and HLA in healthy donors. Across the study: A prior analysis found more than 90 million unique TCR beta sequences from 150 million to 200 million T cells. Study observations and caveats: Because they were indistinguishable, some V segments, including TRBV6-2 and TRBV6-3, were excluded.

PCR involved 60 Vbeta and 13 Jbeta primers. Here immunoSEQ multiplex PCR was the method, and the copy in TCRdb shows in-frame clones only, minus some. The sample includes under 150,000 clones, around 77% of them seen just once. This rearrangement joins TRBV9 to TRBJ1-3, with D unclear. The sequenced sample was PBMCs. The sequence derives from a woman between 40 and 55 years old in good health and CMV-seropositive. The DNA for the CDR3 is TGTGCCAGCAGCCTAGCATCTGCGGGGAACTCTGGAAACACCATATATTTT. This gives the protein CASSLASAGNSGNTIYF. Full variable domain (remainder filled in from reference TRBV9 and TRBJ1-3): DSGVTQTPKHLITATGQRVTLRCSPRSGDLSVYWYQQSLDQGLQFLIQYYNGEERAKGNILERFSAQQFPDLHSELNLSSLELGDSALYFCASSLASAGNSGNTIYFGEGSWLTVV.